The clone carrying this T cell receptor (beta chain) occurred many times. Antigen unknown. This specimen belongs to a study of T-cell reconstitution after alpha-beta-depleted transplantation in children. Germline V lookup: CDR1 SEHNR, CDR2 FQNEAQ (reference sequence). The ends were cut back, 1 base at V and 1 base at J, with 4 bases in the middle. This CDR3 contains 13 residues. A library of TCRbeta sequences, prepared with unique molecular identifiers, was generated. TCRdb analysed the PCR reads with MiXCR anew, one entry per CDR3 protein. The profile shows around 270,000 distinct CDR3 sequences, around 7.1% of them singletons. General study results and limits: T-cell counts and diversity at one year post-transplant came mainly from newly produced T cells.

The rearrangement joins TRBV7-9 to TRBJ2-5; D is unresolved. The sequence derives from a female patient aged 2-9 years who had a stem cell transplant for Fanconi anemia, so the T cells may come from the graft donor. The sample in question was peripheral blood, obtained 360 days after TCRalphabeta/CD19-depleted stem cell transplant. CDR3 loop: CASSLETQETQYF. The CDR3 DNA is TGTGCCAGCAGCTTAGAGACCCAAGAGACCCAGTACTTC.